The rows below give T cell receptor beta chains drawn from one sample of a study of T cells in Graves' hyperthyroidism and ophthalmopathy. TCRdb passed the multiplex PCR reads through MiXCR, listing each CDR3 protein once. Here the sample spans hundreds of thousands of distinct CDR3 sequences, roughly 13% being singletons. Sample: blood. The receptors were sampled from a woman younger than 45 with Graves' hyperthyroidism that later progressed to Graves' ophthalmopathy. The CDR3 runs from the conserved cysteine through the conserved F or W. The D gene is left open where the match is weak. For some rows the clone size is stated as once, few or many, or as a class when expanded; others skip it.

J gene,V gene,clone size,D gene,CDR3 DNA,CDR3 protein
TRBJ2-7,TRBV20-1,many,-,TGCAGTGCTAGTTTAGGACTTATCTACGAGCAGTACTTC,CSASLGLIYEQYF
TRBJ1-6,TRBV20-1,many,-,TGCAGTGCTAGGGGGGGGGTCCAATTGAATTCACCCCTCCACTTT,CSARGGVQLNSPLHF
TRBJ1-5,TRBV11-2,many,-,TGTGCCAGCAGCTCCCAACAGTATCAGCCCCAGCATTTT,CASSSQQYQPQHF
TRBJ2-2,TRBV11-2,few,TRBD1,TGTGCCAGCAGCTTAGTTGGGCCCGGGACAGGGATCACCGGGGAGCTGTTTTTT,CASSLVGPGTGITGELFF
TRBJ1-5,TRBV7-9,many,TRBD1,TGTGCCAGCAGCCGAGACCTGGGACAGGGTAATCAGCCCCAGCATTTT,CASSRDLGQGNQPQHF
TRBJ2-7,TRBV5-4,few,-,TGTGCCAGCAGCCTGGGGTCAGGGAATAACTACGAGCAGTACTTC,CASSLGSGNNYEQYF
TRBJ2-5,TRBV12-5,few,TRBD2,TGTGCTAGTGGCCCCGGACTAGCGGGAGATGTAGAGACCCAGTACTTC,CASGPGLAGDVETQYF
TRBJ1-1,TRBV29-1,many,-,TGCAGCGTTGATAAGGGGCCAAACACTGAAGCTTTCTTT,CSVDKGPNTEAFF
TRBJ2-2,TRBV20-1,many,-,TGCATCGTAGGGGGCGGCGGGGTGAACACCGGGGAGCTGTTTTTT,CIVGGGGVNTGELFF
TRBJ1-5,TRBV29-1,-,TRBD1,TGCAGCGTCGCCGGGACAGGGCGCAATCAGCCCCAGCATTTT,CSVAGTGRNQPQHF
TRBJ1-2,TRBV28,once,TRBD1,TGTGCCAGCACCGGACAGGGGGTATCGCAAGGCTACACCTTC,CASTGQGVSQGYTF
TRBJ1-3,TRBV24-1,-,-,TGTGCCACCGCGGGGTATGGAAACACCATATATTTT,CATAGYGNTIYF
TRBJ1-5,TRBV20-1,many,-,TGCAGTGCCGGGGACAGCAATCAGCCCCAGCATTTT,CSAGDSNQPQHF
TRBJ1-6,TRBV27,many,-,TGTGCCAGCAGCCTCGGACCCTATAATTCACCCCTCCACTTT,CASSLGPYNSPLHF
TRBJ2-4,TRBV19,-,TRBD1,TGTGCCAGTAGCCTGTCCGGGACAGGGCTGGCCAAAAACATTCAGTACTTC,CASSLSGTGLAKNIQYF
TRBJ2-5,TRBV29-1,many,-,TGCAGCGTTCTGGGCCTTTGGGAGACCCAGTACTTC,CSVLGLWETQYF
TRBJ1-3,TRBV2,many,-,TGTGCCAGCAGTGAAGTGGCAGTCTCTGGAAACACCATATATTTT,CASSEVAVSGNTIYF
TRBJ1-5,TRBV6-1,-,-,TGTGCCAGCAGTCCGATTATCACTAGCAATCAGCCCCAGCATTTT,CASSPIITSNQPQHF
TRBJ2-7,TRBV25-1,-,TRBD1,TGTGCCAGCGCCCCTCGACAGGGGAGATACTACGAGCAGTACTTC,CASAPRQGRYYEQYF
TRBJ1-5,TRBV28,many,-,TGTGCCAGCAGTGAGATTACAGGGCTCCTCAATCAGCCCCAGCATTTT,CASSEITGLLNQPQHF
TRBJ2-3,TRBV28,many,TRBD2,TGTGCCAGCAGTTCCTTATCAGGACTAGCGGGAGCCAGAGATACGCAGTATTTT,CASSSLSGLAGARDTQYF
TRBJ2-3,TRBV30,few,TRBD1,TGTGCCTGGAGAGGGACAGGGGGCTACGGAATAGATACGCAGTATTTT,CAWRGTGGYGIDTQYF
TRBJ2-5,TRBV3-1,few,-,TGTGCCAGCAGCCACATAACTAGTAACCAAGAGACCCAGTACTTC,CASSHITSNQETQYF
TRBJ2-1,TRBV27,many,TRBD2,TGTGCCAGCAGTTTCCGCGGACTAGCGGGAGGGCATGAGCAGTTCTTC,CASSFRGLAGGHEQFF
TRBJ1-6,TRBV6-1,-,TRBD1,TGTGCCAGCAGGTCCGGGACAGGGGGCCGGTCACCCCTCCACTTT,CASRSGTGGRSPLHF
TRBJ2-5,TRBV29-1,many,-,TGCAGCGTTGAAGCGGGCGGCTTCCAAGAGACCCAGTACTTC,CSVEAGGFQETQYF
TRBJ2-7,TRBV18,-,TRBD2,TGTGCCAGCTCACCATTAGCAGCGGCGGGGGGGGAGCAGTACTTC,CASSPLAAAGGEQYF
TRBJ2-5,TRBV6-6,-,-,TGTGCCAGCAGTTTCGGCGGGACCGAGACCCAGTACTTC,CASSFGGTETQYF
TRBJ2-2,TRBV6-1,many,-,TGTGCCAGCTTCGCAGGGTTCGACGGGGAGCTGTTTTTT,CASFAGFDGELFF
TRBJ2-3,TRBV12-3/TRBV12-4,many,-,TGTGCCAGCAGAGACTTGTACCCTCGCGGACAAACTAGCACAGATACGCAGTATTTT,CASRDLYPRGQTSTDTQYF
TRBJ2-7,TRBV4-1,-,-,TGCGCCAGCAGCCAAGACAATACATGGGCTTCGAGCTCCTACGAGCAGTACTTC,CASSQDNTWASSSYEQYF
TRBJ2-5,TRBV10-1,many,-,TGCGCCAGCAGTAATACTTCTGGGCCTCAAGAGACCCAGTACTTC,CASSNTSGPQETQYF
TRBJ1-2,TRBV30,many,-,TGTGCCTGGAACCCGGGGCCGAACTATGGCTACACCTTC,CAWNPGPNYGYTF
TRBJ2-5,TRBV10-3,many,TRBD2,TGTGCCATCAGTCGGGAGGGTCAAGAGACCCAGTACTTC,CAISREGQETQYF
TRBJ1-1,TRBV9,many,-,TGTGCCAGCAGCGTATCCCCAGCATCCGGGGGCTTTCCTGAAGCTTTCTTT,CASSVSPASGGFPEAFF
TRBJ1-4,TRBV7-9,-,-,TGTGCCAGCAGCTTCGAGGGAGCTAATGAAAAACTGTTTTTT,CASSFEGANEKLFF
TRBJ2-1,TRBV2,many,-,TGTGCCAGCAACAAAGTCGGGGCTGAGCAGTTCTTC,CASNKVGAEQFF